These 10 T cell receptor beta chains were all obtained from the same sample, sequenced in a study of blood T cell repertoires in COVID-19. Clones were sequenced by immunoSEQ multiplex PCR, and TCRdb holds only the in-frame ones, with some missing. Of 300,000 or so clones listed, 85% to 90% were seen once; the top ten hold 1% to 1.5%. The sequencing sample was made of peripheral blood. All receptors derive from a man in his 70s with acute or convalescent COVID-19.

The J gene is TRBJ1-5, the V gene TRBV19, with D unclear. CDR3 length: 15 amino acids. Trimming took 3 bases from V and 1 from J, leaving 10 bases between them. CDR1 and CDR2 (germline): LNHDA, SQIVND (reference sequence). Here the CDR3 DNA reads TGTGCCAGTAGTATTAGTACAGTCAGCAATCAGCCCCAGCATTTT. It codes for CASSISTVSNQPQHF.

The CDR3 sequence: CASSRTGGTYEEQYF. The CDR3 nucleotides are TGTGCCAGCAGCCGGACAGGGGGAACCTACGAGGAGCAGTACTTC. The chain couples TRBV3-1 (or the pseudogene TRBV3-2) to TRBJ2-7, with TRBD1 matching over 10 bases. From germline, CDR1 is LGHDT and CDR2 YNNKEL (reference sequence). After removal of 4 bases from V and 7 bases from J, the junction contained 10 bases not matched to a gene. The CDR3 is 15 amino acids.

The rearrangement links TRBV15 to TRBJ2-7; the match to TRBD1 covers 7 bases. The V gene's germline CDR1 is LNHNV and CDR2 YYDKDF (reference sequence). J lost 5 bases, V lost 1 base, and 2 bases had no gene match. This CDR3 region has 13 residues. The CDR3: CATSRVRGNEQYF. Written as DNA, the CDR3 is TGTGCCACCAGCAGAGTCAGGGGGAACGAGCAGTACTTC. The full variable domain, completed using reference TRBV15 and TRBJ2-7, is DAMVIQNPRYQVTQFGKPVTLSCSQTLNHNVMYWYQQKSSQAPKLLFHYYDKDFNNEADTPDNFQSRRPNTSFCFLDIRSPGLGDTAMYLCATSRVRGNEQYFGPGTRLTVT.

The gene calls are TRBV3-1 (or the pseudogene TRBV3-2) and TRBJ2-1; 12 positions agree with TRBD2. Germline CDR1 LGHDT, CDR2 YNNKEL (reference sequence). Trimming at V came to 3 bases and at J to 12 bases, leaving 6 bases not matched to a gene. The CDR3 covers 14 residues. The CDR3 DNA is TGTGCCAGCAGCCAGGCCCGGGGACTAGCGGGGCAGTTCTTC. Translation: CASSQARGLAGQFF.

This CDR3 is CASSRLQETQYF. The CDR3 nucleotides are TGTGCCAGCAGTCGGTTACAAGAGACCCAGTACTTC. The chain joins TRBV28 to TRBJ2-5; D is unresolved. Germline V CDR1 and CDR2: MDHEN, SYDVKM. Trimming cost V 5 bases and J 2 bases, with 6 bases left between them. The CDR3 spans 12 residues.

The chain joins TRBV11-3 to TRBJ2-3, with 8 bases matching TRBD2. V lost 4 bases, J lost 4 bases, and 4 bases stayed unmatched. Per germline, CDR1 SGHNT and CDR2 YENEEA. CDR3 length: 14 amino acids. Here the CDR3 reads CASSSRGGADTQYF. The CDR3 DNA follows: TGTGCCAGCAGCTCCCGGGGGGGCGCAGATACGCAGTATTTT.

The chain recombines TRBV5-6 with TRBJ1-2; 7 bases are a match to TRBD1. Trimming at V came to 0 bases and at J to 3 bases, leaving 2 bases not matched to a gene. Germline CDR1 reads SGHDT; CDR2 reads YYEEEE. The CDR3 covers 14 residues. The CDR3 protein is CASSLDRGDYGYTF. The CDR3 coding sequence is TGTGCCAGCAGCTTGGACAGGGGTGACTATGGCTACACCTTC.

The chain carries TRBV2 and TRBJ1-2; 10 nucleotides align to TRBD1. Trimming at V came to 6 bases and at J to 1 base, leaving 17 bases not matched to a gene. The germline CDR1 and CDR2 sequences are SNHLY and FYNNEI. The length of the CDR3 is 19 residues. The CDR3 DNA sequence: TGTGCCAGCAGACCCGGTACGACAGGGGGCCTCGCGCATAACTATGGCTACACCTTC. As protein: CASRPGTTGGLAHNYGYTF.

The chain carries TRBV19 and TRBJ2-7; D might be TRBD1 (6 bases). This CDR3 comprises 16 residues. Trimming took off 3 bases at V and 2 bases at J, with 17 bases between the two ends. Germline values: CDR1 LNHDA, CDR2 SQIVND (reference sequence). CDR3 in DNA: TGTGCCAGTAGTATGGTGCTTGCAGGGGTCCCCTACGAGCAGTACTTC. Its translation: CASSMVLAGVPYEQYF. Drawing the rest from reference TRBV19 and TRBJ2-7, the complete variable domain is DGGITQSPKYLFRKEGQNVTLSCEQNLNHDAMYWYRQDPGQGLRLIYYSQIVNDFQKGDIAEGYSVSREKKESFPLTVTSAQKNPTAFYLCASSMVLAGVPYEQYFGPGTRLTVT.

The chain joins TRBV5-8 to TRBJ2-1; possible D gene TRBD2, 6 bases. V lost 5 bases, J lost 0 bases, and 15 bases lay in between. From germline, CDR1 is SGHTS and CDR2 YDEGEE. The CDR3 length is 16 residues. The CDR3 nucleotides read TGTGCCAGCAGTACCAGGGAGGTCGGCTCCTACAATGAGCAGTTCTTC. Amino acid sequence: CASSTREVGSYNEQFF.